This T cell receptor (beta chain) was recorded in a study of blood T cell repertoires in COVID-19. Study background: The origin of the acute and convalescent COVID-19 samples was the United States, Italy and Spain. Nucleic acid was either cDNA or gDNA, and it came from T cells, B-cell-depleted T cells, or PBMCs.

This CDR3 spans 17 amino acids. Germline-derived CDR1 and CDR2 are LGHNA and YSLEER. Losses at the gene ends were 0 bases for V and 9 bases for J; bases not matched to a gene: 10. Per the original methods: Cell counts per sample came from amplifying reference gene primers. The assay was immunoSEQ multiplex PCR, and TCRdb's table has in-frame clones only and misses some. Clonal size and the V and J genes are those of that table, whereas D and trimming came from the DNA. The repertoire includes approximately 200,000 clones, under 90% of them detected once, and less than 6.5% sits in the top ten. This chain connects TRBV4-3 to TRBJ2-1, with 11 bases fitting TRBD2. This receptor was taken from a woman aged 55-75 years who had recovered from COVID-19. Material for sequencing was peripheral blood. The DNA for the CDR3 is TGCGCCAGCAGCCAAGATCCGGTAGCGGGGGGGCAGGGTGAGCAGTTCTTC. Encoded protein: CASSQDPVAGGQGEQFF.